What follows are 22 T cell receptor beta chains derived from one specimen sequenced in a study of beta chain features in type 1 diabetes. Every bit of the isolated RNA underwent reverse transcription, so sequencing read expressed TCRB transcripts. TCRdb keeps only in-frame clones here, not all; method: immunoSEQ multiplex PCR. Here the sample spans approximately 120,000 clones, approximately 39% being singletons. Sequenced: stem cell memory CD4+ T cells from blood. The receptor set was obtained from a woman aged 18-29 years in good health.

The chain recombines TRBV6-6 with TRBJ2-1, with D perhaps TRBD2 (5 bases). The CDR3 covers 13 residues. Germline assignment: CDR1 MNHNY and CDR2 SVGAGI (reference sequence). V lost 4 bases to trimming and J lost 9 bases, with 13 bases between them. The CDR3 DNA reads TGTGCCAGCAGTTTTGGGATAGCGTTTGAGCAGTTCTTC. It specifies CASSFGIAFEQFF.

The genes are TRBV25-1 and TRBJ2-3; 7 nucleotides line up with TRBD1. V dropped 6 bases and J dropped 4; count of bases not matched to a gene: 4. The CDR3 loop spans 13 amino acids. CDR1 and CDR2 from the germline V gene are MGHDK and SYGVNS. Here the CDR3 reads CASRTQGADTQYF. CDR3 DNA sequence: TGTGCCAGCAGAACTCAGGGGGCAGATACGCAGTATTTT.

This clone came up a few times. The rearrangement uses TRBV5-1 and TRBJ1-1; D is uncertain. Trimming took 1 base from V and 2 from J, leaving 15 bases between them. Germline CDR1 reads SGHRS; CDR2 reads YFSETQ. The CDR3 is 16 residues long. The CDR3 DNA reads TGCGCCAGCAGCTTGACGCCGAGGCGGGGAAACACTGAAGCTTTCTTT. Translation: CASSLTPRRGNTEAFF.

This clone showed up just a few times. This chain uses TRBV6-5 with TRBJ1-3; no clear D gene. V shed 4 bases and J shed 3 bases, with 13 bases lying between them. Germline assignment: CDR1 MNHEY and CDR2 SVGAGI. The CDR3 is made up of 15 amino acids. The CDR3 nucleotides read TGTGCCAGCAGTTCTTTAGGAGGGCTTGGAAACACCATATATTTT. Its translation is CASSSLGGLGNTIYF.

The CDR3: CASSMLWGAETLNTEAFF. The CDR3 DNA sequence: TGTGCCAGTAGTATGCTGTGGGGAGCAGAGACCCTGAACACTGAAGCTTTCTTT. This sequence joins TRBV19 and TRBJ1-1; D is uncertain. The CDR3 is 18 amino acids. The V end was cut by 3 bases, the J end by 0 bases, with 20 bases between. Per the germline V gene, CDR1 is LNHDA and CDR2 is SQIVND (reference sequence).

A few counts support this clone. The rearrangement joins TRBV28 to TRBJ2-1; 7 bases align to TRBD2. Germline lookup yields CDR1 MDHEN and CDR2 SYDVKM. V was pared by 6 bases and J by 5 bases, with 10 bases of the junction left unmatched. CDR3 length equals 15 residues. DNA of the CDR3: TGTGCCAGCAGCACCCGCCCCGGGACTAACAATGAGCAGTTCTTC. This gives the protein CASSTRPGTNNEQFF.

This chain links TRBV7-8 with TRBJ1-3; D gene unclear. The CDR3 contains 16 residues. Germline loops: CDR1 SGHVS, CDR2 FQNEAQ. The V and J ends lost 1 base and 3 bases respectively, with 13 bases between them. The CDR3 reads CASSLGVRGVGNTIYF. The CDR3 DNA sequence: TGTGCCAGCAGCTTAGGTGTACGGGGTGTTGGAAACACCATATATTTT.

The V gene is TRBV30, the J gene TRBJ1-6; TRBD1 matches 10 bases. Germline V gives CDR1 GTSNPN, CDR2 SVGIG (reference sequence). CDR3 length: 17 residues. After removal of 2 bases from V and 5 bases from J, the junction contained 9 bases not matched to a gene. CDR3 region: CAWSPGTGATNNSPLHF. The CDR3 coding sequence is TGTGCCTGGAGTCCCGGGACAGGGGCTACTAATAATTCACCCCTCCACTTT. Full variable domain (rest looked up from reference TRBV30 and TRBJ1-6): SQTIHQWPATLVQPVGSPLSLECTVEGTSNPNLYWYRQAAGRGLQLLFYSVGIGQISSEVPQNLSASRPQDRQFILSSKKLLLSDSGFYLCAWSPGTGATNNSPLHFGNGTRLTVT.

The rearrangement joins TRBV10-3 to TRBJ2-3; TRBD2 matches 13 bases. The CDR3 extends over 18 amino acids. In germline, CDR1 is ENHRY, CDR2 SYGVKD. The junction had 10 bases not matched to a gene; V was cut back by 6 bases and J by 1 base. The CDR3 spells CAIRAGTSGIQGTDTQYF. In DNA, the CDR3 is TGTGCCATCAGGGCCGGGACTAGCGGGATTCAAGGCACAGATACGCAGTATTTT.

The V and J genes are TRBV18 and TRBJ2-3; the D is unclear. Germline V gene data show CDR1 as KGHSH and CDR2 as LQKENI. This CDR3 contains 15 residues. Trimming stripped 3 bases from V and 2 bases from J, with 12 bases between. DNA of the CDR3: TGTGCCAGCTCACCCACCGCGCTCCCCACAGATACGCAGTATTTT. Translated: CASSPTALPTDTQYF.

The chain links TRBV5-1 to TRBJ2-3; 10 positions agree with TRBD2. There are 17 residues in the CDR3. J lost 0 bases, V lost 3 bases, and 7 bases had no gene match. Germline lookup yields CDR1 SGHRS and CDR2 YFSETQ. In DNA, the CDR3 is TGCGCCAGCAGCTCCGCTAGCGGGAGCTCGAGCACAGATACGCAGTATTTT. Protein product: CASSSASGSSSTDTQYF.

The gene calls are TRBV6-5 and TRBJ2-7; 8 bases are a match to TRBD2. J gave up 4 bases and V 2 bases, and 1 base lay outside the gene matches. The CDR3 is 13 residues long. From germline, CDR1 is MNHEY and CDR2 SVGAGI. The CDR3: CASSYGGRYEQYF. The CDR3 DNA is TGTGCCAGCAGTTACGGCGGGAGGTACGAGCAGTACTTC.

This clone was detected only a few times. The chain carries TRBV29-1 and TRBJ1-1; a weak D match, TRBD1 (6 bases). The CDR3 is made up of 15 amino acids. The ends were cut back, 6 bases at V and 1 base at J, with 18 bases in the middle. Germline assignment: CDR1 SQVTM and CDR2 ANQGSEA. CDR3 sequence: CSVLPGTMGNTEAFF. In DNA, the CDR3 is TGCAGCGTGCTCCCCGGGACAATGGGGAACACTGAAGCTTTCTTT.

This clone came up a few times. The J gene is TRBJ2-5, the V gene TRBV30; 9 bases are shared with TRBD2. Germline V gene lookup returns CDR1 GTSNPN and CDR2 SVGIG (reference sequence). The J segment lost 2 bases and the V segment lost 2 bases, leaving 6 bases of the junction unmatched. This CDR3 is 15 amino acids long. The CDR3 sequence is CAWSSGLARQETQYF. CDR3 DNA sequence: TGTGCCTGGAGTAGTGGACTAGCGAGACAAGAGACCCAGTACTTC.

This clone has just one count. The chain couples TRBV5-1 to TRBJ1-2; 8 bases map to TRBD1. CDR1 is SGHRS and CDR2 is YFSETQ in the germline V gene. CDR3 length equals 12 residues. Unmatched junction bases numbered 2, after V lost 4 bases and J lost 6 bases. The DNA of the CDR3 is TGCGCCAGCAGCGCGACAGGGGATGGCTACACCTTC. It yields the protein CASSATGDGYTF.

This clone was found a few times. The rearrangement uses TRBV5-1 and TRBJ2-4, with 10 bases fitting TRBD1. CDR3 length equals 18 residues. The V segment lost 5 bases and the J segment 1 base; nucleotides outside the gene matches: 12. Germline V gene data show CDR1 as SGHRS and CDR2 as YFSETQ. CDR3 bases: TGCGCCAGCAGGTCCGGGACAGGGGAGCTTGGGGCCAAAAACATTCAGTACTTC. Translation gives CASRSGTGELGAKNIQYF.

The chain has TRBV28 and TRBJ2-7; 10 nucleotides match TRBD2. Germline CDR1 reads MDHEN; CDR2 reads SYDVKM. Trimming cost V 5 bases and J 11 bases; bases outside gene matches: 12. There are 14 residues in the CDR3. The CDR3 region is CASSRRVALAGEYF. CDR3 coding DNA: TGTGCCAGCAGTCGCCGGGTGGCCCTAGCGGGAGAGTACTTC.

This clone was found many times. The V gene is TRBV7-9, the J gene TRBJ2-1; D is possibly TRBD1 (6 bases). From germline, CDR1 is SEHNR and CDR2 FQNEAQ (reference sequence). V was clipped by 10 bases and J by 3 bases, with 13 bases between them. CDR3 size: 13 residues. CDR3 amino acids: CAKGRDNYNEQFF. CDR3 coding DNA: TGTGCCAAGGGCAGGGACAACTACAATGAGCAGTTCTTC.

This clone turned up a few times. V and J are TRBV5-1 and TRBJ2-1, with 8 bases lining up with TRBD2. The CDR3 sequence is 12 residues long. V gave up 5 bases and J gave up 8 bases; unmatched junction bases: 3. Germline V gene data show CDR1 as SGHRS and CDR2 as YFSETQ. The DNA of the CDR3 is TGCGCCAGCAGGGCGGGGGGTTATGAGCAGTTCTTC. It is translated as CASRAGGYEQFF.

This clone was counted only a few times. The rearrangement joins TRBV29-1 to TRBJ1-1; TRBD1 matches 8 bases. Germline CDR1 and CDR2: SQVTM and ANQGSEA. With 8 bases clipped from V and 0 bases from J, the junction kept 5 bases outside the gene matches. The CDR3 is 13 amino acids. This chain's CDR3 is CSMSDRVNTEAFF. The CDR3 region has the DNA TGCAGCATGTCGGACAGGGTGAACACTGAAGCTTTCTTT.

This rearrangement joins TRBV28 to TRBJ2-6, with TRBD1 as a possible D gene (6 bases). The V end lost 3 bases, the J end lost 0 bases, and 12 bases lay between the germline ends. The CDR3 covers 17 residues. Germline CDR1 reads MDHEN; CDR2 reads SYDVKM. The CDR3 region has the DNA TGTGCCAGCAGTTTGGACAGAAGGAGCTCTGGGGCCAACGTCCTGACTTTC. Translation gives CASSLDRRSSGANVLTF.

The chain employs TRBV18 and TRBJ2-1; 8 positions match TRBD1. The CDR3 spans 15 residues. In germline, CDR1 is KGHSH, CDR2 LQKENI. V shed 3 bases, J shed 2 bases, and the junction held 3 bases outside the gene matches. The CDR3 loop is CASSPGQDTYNEQFF. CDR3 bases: TGTGCCAGCTCACCGGGACAGGACACCTACAATGAGCAGTTCTTC.